This T cell receptor beta chain was identified during a study of T cell responses to AZD1222 COVID-19 vaccine. Study-level findings and limits: Targets within unmutated variant regions were reportedly found for nearly half of spike-specific TCRs. Among those given AZD1222, only 5 to 7 were seropositive at baseline.

As for this clone: Its antigen remains unknown.

The germline CDR1 and CDR2 sequences are KGHSH and LQKENI. The CDR3 runs to 14 residues. The V gene lost 5 bases and the J gene lost 0 bases, with 8 bases spanning the gap. Using immunoSEQ multiplex PCR, the repertoire was profiled, and TCRdb retains in-frame clones only, with some absent. The data show approximately 110,000 clones, approximately 84% seen once. J is TRBJ1-3 and V is TRBV18; no reliable D call. Sequenced here: peripheral blood, sampled on day 0 of AZD1222 vaccination. This receptor was obtained from an adult in good health. The CDR3 is CASSVDLSGNTIYF. The CDR3 DNA reads as TGTGCCAGCTCAGTGGACCTCTCTGGAAACACCATATATTTT.